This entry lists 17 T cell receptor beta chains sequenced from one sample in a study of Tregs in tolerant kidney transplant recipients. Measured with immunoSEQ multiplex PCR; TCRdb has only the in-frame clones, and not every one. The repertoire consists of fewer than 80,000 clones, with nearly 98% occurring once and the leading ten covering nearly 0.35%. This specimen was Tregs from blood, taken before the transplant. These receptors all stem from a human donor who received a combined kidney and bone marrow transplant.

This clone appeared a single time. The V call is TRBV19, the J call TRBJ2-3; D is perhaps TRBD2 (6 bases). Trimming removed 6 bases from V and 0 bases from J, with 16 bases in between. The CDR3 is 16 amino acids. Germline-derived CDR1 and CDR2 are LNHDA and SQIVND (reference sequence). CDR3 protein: CASSPLWEASTDTQYF. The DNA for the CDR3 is TGTGCCAGTAGCCCTCTTTGGGAGGCTAGCACAGATACGCAGTATTTT.

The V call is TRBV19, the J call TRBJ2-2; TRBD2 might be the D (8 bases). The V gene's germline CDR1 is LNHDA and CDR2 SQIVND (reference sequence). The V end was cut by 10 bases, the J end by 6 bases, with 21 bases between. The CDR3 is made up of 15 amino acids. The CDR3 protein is CATRGSGSVAGELFF. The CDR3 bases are TGTGCCACCAGGGGGAGCGGGAGTGTGGCCGGGGAGCTGTTTTTT.

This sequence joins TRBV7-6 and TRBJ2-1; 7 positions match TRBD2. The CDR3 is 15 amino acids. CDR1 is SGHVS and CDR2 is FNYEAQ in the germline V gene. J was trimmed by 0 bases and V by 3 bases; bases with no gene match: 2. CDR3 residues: CASSFGGSSYNEQFF. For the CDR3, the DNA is TGTGCCAGCAGCTTTGGCGGGAGCTCCTACAATGAGCAGTTCTTC.

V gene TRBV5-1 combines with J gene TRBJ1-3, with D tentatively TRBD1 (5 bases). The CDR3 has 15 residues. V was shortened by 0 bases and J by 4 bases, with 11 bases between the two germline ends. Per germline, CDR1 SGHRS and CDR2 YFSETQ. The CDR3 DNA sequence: TGCGCCAGCAGCTTGGAGGGGAATCCGGGAAACACCATATATTTT. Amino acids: CASSLEGNPGNTIYF.

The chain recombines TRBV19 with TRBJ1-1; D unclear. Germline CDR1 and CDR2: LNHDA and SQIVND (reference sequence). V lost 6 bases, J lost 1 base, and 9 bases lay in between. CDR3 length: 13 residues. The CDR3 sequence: CASRGIQNTEAFF. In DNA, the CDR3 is TGTGCCAGTAGGGGCATACAGAACACTGAAGCTTTCTTT.

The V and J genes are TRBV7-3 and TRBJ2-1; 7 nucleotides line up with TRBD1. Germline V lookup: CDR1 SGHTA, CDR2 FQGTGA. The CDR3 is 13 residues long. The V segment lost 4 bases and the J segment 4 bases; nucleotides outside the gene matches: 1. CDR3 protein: CASSSGQYNEQFF. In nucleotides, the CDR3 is TGTGCCAGCAGCTCGGGACAGTACAATGAGCAGTTCTTC.

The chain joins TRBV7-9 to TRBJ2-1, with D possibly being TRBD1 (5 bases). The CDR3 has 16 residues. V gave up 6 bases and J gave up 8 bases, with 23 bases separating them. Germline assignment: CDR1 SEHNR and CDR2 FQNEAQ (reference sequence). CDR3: CASSLTGGHYYHEQFF. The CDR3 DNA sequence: TGTGCCAGCAGTTTGACCGGTGGACACTATTATCATGAGCAGTTCTTC.

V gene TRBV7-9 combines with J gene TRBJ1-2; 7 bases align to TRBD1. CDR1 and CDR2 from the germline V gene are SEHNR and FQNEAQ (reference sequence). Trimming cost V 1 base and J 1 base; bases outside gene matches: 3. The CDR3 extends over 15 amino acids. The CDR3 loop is CASSLGQGHNYGYTF. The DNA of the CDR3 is TGTGCCAGCAGCTTAGGACAGGGACATAACTATGGCTACACCTTC. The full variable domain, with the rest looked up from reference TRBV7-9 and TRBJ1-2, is DTGVSQNPRHKITKRGQNVTFRCDPISEHNRLYWYRQTLGQGPEFLTYFQNEAQLEKSRLLSDRFSAERPKGSFSTLEIQRTEQGDSAMYLCASSLGQGHNYGYTFGSGTRLTVV.

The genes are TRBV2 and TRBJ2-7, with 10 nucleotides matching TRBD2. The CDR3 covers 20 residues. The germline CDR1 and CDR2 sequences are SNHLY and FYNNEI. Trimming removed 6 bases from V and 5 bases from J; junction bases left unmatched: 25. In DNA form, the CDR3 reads TGTGCCAGCAGCCGCCGGGGGGGGCTTTCCAGCGGGAGGGACTTTCACGAGCAGTACTTC. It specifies CASSRRGGLSSGRDFHEQYF.

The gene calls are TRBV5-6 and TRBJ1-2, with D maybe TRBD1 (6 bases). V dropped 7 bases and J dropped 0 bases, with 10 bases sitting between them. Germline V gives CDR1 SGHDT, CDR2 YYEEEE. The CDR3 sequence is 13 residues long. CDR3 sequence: CASQDSPNYGYTF. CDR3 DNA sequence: TGTGCCAGCCAGGACAGCCCTAACTATGGCTACACCTTC.

The CDR3 DNA is TGCGCCAGCAGCCAACGGGGGTTGTATGGCTACACCTTC. Its translation is CASSQRGLYGYTF. The rearrangement links TRBV4-3 to TRBJ1-2; D is possibly TRBD1 (5 bases). This CDR3 comprises 13 residues. The germline CDR1 and CDR2 sequences are LGHNA and YSLEER. The V gene lost 2 bases and the J gene lost 5 bases, with 9 bases spanning the gap.

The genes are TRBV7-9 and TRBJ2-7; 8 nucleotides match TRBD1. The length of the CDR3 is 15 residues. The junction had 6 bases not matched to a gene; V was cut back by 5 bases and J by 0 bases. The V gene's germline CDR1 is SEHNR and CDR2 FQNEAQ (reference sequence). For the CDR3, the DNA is TGTGCCAGCAGCCAAACAGGGGGGAGCTCCTACGAGCAGTACTTC. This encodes CASSQTGGSSYEQYF.

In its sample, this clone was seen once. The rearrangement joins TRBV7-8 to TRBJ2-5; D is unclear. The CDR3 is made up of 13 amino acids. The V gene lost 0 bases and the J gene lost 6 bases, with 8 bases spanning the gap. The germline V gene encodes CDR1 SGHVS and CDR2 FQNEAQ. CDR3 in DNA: TGTGCCAGCAGCTTAGCTAGCTTGAAGACCCAGTACTTC. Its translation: CASSLASLKTQYF.

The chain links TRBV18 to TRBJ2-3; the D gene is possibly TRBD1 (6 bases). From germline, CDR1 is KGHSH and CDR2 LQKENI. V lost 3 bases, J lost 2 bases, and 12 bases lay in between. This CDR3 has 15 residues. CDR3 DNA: TGTGCCAGCTCACCTGCACAGGGATTCACAGATACGCAGTATTTT. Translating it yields CASSPAQGFTDTQYF.

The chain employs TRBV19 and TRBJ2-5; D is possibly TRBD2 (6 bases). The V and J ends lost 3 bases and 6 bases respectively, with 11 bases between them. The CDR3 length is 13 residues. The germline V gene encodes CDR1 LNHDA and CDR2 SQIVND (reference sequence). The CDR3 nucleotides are TGTGCCAGTAGTATCTGGACTATGAAGACCCAGTACTTC. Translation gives CASSIWTMKTQYF.

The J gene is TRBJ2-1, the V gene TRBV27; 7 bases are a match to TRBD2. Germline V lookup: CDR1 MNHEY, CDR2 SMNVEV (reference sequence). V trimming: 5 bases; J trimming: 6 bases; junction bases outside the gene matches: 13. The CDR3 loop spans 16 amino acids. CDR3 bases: TGTGCCAGCAGTCCCCTTCTAGCGGCCGGGGGCAATGAGCAGTTCTTC. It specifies CASSPLLAAGGNEQFF.

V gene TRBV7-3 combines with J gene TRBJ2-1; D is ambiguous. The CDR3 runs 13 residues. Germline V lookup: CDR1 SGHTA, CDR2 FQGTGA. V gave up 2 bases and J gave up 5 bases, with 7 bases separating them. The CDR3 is CASSLDRDNEQFF. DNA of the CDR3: TGTGCCAGCAGCTTAGATCGGGACAATGAGCAGTTCTTC.